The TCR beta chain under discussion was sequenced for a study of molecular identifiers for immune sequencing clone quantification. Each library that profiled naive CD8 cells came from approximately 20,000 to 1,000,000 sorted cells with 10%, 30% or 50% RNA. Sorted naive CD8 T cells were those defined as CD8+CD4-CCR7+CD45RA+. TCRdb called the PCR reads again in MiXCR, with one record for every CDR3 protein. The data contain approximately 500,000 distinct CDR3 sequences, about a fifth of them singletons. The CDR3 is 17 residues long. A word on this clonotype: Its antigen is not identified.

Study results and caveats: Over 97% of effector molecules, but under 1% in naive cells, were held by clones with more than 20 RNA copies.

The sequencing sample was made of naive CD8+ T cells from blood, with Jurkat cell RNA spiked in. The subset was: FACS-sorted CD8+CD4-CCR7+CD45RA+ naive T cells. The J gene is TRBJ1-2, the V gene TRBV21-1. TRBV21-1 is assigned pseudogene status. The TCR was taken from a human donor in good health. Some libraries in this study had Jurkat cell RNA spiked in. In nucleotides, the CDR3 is TGTGCCAGCGGCAAGGAGCTCTCGCGAGACGTGGTCTATGGCTACACCTTC. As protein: CASGKELSRDVVYGYTF.